The sequence of this T cell receptor beta chain was determined in a study of beta chain features in type 1 diabetes listed by TCRdb under 2018. Background on the whole study: Mean age, gender distribution, total cell number and subset yield were not different between patients and healthy donors. A total of 107,917,701 sorted cells were examined across all samples, and the number of cells per subset was strongly correlated with RNA yield. The study compared the TCRB repertoires of sorted circulating CD4+ T cell subsets in recently diagnosed type 1 diabetes patients with those in matched healthy donors. Whereas all 30 or so donors provided naive and central memory subsets, regulatory and stem cell-like memory subsets were isolated from just 8 patients and roughly eight healthy donors. Broad study findings and their caveats: HLA sub-analyses involved small numbers of individuals, so any influence of HLA type on TCRB rearrangement remained unresolved. Sequencing cDNA rather than genomic DNA could over-represent highly expressing activated cells, although activation and CD3 levels did not differ between groups. At VDJ recombination sites, patients with type 1 diabetes made fewer insertions and deleted more nucleotides, a pattern implying thymic rearrangement abnormalities. Naive, central memory and regulatory TCRB repertoires appeared to be more similar among patients than among healthy donors. Type 1 diabetes patients showed a moderate but significant shortening of TCRB CDR3 length in all four CD4+ subsets. PCR might favor shorter templates, but patient and control samples were amplified and corrected together, so any skew would affect both groups equally.

The CDR3 runs 15 residues from the cysteine to the phenylalanine. CDR3 DNA only is kept here, 45 bases in frame from base 1. The germline V gene yields SGHVS for CDR1 and FQNEAQ for CDR2. Ends trimmed: V by 5 bases, J by 2 bases; bases unmatched to a gene: 5. The entire amount of isolated RNA was reverse transcribed using the High Capacity cDNA Reverse Transcription Kit, so the sequenced TCRB transcripts were expressed ones. For stem cell-like memory T cell samples, survey-depth immunoSEQ sequencing was used, averaging about 1 million total reads per sample. After sorted cells were lysed in RLT buffer, RNA was extracted with DNase-treated RNeasy Micro or Mini kits, with the choice depending on cell number. To prevent cross-contamination, every cell subset was processed on its own, while patient and healthy donor samples were processed together. The immunoSEQ multiplex PCR was used to amplify TCRB sequences from cDNA, generating 87-bp fragments that spanned the CDR3 region. Sequencing of the amplicons was done on the Illumina HiSeq platform. The paper's processing steps were these. PCR bias was computationally corrected using synthetic template baselines, reads within Hamming distance 2 were collapsed, and singletons that could not be merged were discarded. Reads were aligned against IMGT to assign V, D and J genes, CDR3 length and insertions or deletions at six rearrangement sites. Within each subset, clonotype counts were normalized to sorted cell number, after which true diversity and Gini coefficients were computed with the tcR R package. The overlap coefficient, calculated on TCRB nucleotide sequences, was used to measure repertoire sharing. TCRdb took over this immuneACCESS table, retaining in-frame rearrangements with V and J assigned. Such tables are incomplete; in checked studies, under half of the missing clones stem from an unresolved V gene, and the remainder is unexplained. That table supplies the V and J calls and clone size; D and trimming were determined from the DNA. This sample gives about 16,000 clones in total; approximately 55% of them show up just once. The ten largest clonotypes hold about 0.43% of the sample.

Each donor gave one peripheral blood draw, around 0.12 L on average, collected into heparinised tubes. Using a panel that included CD45RO, CCR7, CD25, CD127, CD95 and CD27, naive, central memory, regulatory and stem cell-like memory CD4+ T cells were sorted on a BD FACSAria II. Purity was above 95% for every sorted population. Right away, PBMCs were isolated by Lymphoprep density gradient centrifugation and were stained directly, with no culture step. Samples were stained and sorted in pairs, with one healthy donor and one patient per experiment, so that batch effects were minimized. This clone showed up just a few times. The antigen it binds to is not known. No base qualities exist here, and no much larger clone lies one base off it.

The sequence joins TRBV7-8 to TRBJ2-7; TRBD2 fits 11 bases in the junction. The specimen was stem cell memory CD4+ T cells from blood. The sample's cell subset or site label, in plain terms: stem cell-like memory CD4+ T cells. The origin of this receptor is a young woman in good health. The CDR3 in this case is CASSGFSGRAYEQYF. In nucleotides, the sequence is TGTGCCAGCAGCGGATTTAGCGGGAGGGCCTACGAGCAGTACTTC.